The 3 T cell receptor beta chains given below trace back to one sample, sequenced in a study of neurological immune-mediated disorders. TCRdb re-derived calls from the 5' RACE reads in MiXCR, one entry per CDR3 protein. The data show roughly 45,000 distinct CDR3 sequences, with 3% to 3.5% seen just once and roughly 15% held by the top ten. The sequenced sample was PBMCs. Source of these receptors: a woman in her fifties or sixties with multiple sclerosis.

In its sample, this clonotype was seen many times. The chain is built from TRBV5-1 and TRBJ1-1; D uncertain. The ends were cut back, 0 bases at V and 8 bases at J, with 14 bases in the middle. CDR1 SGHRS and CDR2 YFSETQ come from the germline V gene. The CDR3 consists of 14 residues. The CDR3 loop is CASSLEGGGLEAFF. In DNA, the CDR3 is TGCGCCAGCAGCTTGGAGGGAGGCGGGTTGGAAGCTTTCTTT. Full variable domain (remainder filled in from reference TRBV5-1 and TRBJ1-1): KAGVTQTPRYLIKTRGQQVTLSCSPISGHRSVSWYQQTPGQGLQFLFEYFSETQRNKGNFPGRFSGRQFSNSRSEMNVSTLELGDSALYLCASSLEGGGLEAFFGQGTRLTVV.

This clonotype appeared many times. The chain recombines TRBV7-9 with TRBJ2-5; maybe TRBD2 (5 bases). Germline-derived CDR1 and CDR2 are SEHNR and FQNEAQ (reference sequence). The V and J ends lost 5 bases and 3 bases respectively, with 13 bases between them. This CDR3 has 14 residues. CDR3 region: CASSLSGLKETQYF. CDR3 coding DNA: TGTGCCAGCAGCCTTTCGGGGTTAAAAGAGACCCAGTACTTC.

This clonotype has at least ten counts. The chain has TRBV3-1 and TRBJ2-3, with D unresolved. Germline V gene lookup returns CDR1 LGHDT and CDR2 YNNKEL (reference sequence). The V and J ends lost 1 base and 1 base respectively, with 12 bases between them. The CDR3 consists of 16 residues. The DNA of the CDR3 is TGTGCCAGCAGCCAAGCCGGGTCTGCAGGCACAGATACGCAGTATTTT. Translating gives CASSQAGSAGTDTQYF.